This TCR beta chain was recovered during a study of cytomegalovirus exposure and HLA in healthy donors (dated by TCRdb to 2017 to 2019). Some background on the complete study: An earlier analysis of 587 of the donors reported over 250 Gb of sequence data and 117 million unique TCR beta sequences obtained from about 179 million T cells. Of the 300 to 500 genotyped donors, over 80% were placed in the genetic ancestry cluster associated with self-reported Caucasian donors. Donor age, sex, ethnicity and CMV serostatus were collected together with the repertoire data. The T cell repertoires of 550 to 850 subjects were profiled by immunosequencing and related to cytomegalovirus serostatus. Roughly five DR-DQ haplotypes were handled as single units for association and clustering, since linkage in the cohort was strong. The study was designed to test whether signatures of past pathogen exposure could be identified by cataloging public T cell receptors. Typing coverage differed by locus: A, B, C, DRB1 and DQB1 were typed in roughly 620-630 donors, DQA1 in about 500, DPA1 in around 610, and DPB1 in roughly 450. About 300 gigabases of sequencing data and 78 million or so unique TCR sequences were included in an early release covering about 700 HLA-typed donors. On average, roughly 240,000 unique TCR beta nucleotide sequences were sequenced per donor among several hundred genotyped donors of the cohort, with roughly 20% of those sequences being non-productive. High-throughput TCR immunosequencing, statistical association of individual TCRs with disease status, and machine learning were combined to predict cytomegalovirus infection status. All discovery cohort repertoires had been generated on a single sequencing platform. In the later analysis, no new phenotypic data were used to find candidate immune exposures; instead, reliance was placed on TCR beta sequences and their occurrence across donors. An earlier analysis of some 500 of the donors applied high-throughput TCR beta sequencing to assess whether each TCR beta V gene segment acted as functional or pseudogenic. HLA typing included class I and class II loci at four-digit resolution. To study patterns of TCR occurrence, a later analysis re-analyzed previously published TCR beta repertoires from several hundred donors and added high-resolution HLA genotyping. Genome-wide SNP genotypes for about 65% of the 666 donors were used in a later genetic analysis, which treated that subset as a discovery cohort. Along with the roughly 670-subject first cohort, a separate validation cohort of roughly 110 different subjects was used.

The method was the immunoSEQ multiplex PCR assay. For the multiplex PCR, a mixture combining 60 forward primers for TCR Vbeta segments and 13 reverse primers for TCR Jbeta segments was used. The CDR3 region of rearranged TCR beta genes was amplified from genomic DNA by a multiplex PCR assay. Amplified TCR beta libraries were sequenced as 87-base-pair reads on the Illumina HiSeq System. Processing in the source paper ran as follows. Across the 600 to 700 repertoires, a later analysis counted 80 million or so unique TCR beta chains, roughly 11 million of which were shared by at least two donors. A nearest-neighbor algorithm error-corrected the raw reads and collapsed the reads into unique sequences, merging closely related sequences to remove PCR and sequencing errors. To assign V, D and J gene segments, CDR3 sequences were aligned to IMGT reference sequences. For a sequence to be retained, a match of at least six nucleotides to both a V gene segment and a J gene segment was required. Rearrangements were called productive when the CDR3 lacked stop codons and stayed in frame with V and J; all others were non-productive. CDR3 was defined according to IMGT convention as the region running from the second conserved V-encoded cysteine to the conserved J-encoded phenylalanine. The earlier analysis of about 590 of the donors excluded sequences that lacked an unambiguous match to a single V gene segment. An earlier analysis of a few hundred of the donors called V segments functional above 56.7% productive rearrangements and segregating when the between-donor standard deviation exceeded 5%. To diagnose cytomegalovirus status from the catalog of TCR beta chain sequences, a statistical classification framework was built. In a later analysis, V and J genes were assigned by comparing TCR nucleotide sequences against IMGT/GENE-DB human TR gene sequences. The TCRdist pipeline was used in a later analysis to assign CDR3 sequences and most-parsimonious VDJ recombination scenarios. A later analysis defined each TCR beta chain by its CDR3 amino acid sequence plus V-gene family, and excluded reads lacking a unique V-gene family. As a way to deal with suspected cross-contamination and a sequencing artifact, a later analysis dropped over 550 nucleotide sequences that were highly shared and had low generation probability. For each public chain, a later analysis derived a clonal expansion index from normalized ranks of inferred template counts within each repertoire. Generation probabilities in a later analysis came from a VDJ recombination model fitted to out-of-frame rearrangements, and those results were checked against IGoR. Hypergeometric tests were used in a later analysis to score TCR-TCR, TCR-HLA and TCR-CMV co-occurrence, with a repertoire-size bias correction applied to the TCR pairs. False discovery rates were estimated in a later analysis by permuting HLA or CMV assignments 20 times. In a later analysis, co-occurring TCRs were grouped using DBSCAN, and TCRdist sequence similarity was added for clustering within HLA-allele-positive subsets. Co-occurrence clustering excluded repertoires with fewer than 30,000 or more than 120,000 public chains, plus five with anomalous nucleotide sharing. Drawn from immuneACCESS, this table holds only the in-frame rearrangements with V and J called that TCRdb kept. Clones are partly lost; checked studies trace under half to an unresolved V gene and leave the rest unexplained. V, J and clone size derive from that table, while D and trimming were established from the DNA sequence. The sample table holds 100,000 to 150,000 clones, of which around two thirds were seen once. The top ten clonotypes cover under 5.5% of the sample.

With regard to this clone: Its cognate antigen has yet to be identified. Per-base qualities were not stored, and no clone one base away is much larger.

The cohort consisted of approximately 690 healthy bone marrow donors. Cohort members were all nominally healthy when sampled, although unrecorded immune exposures were likely present. The donor was CMV seropositive and was included in the group of 270 or so seropositive cohort members. A peripheral blood sample was provided by each donor, and peripheral blood mononuclear cells were used for TCR beta sequencing. The Qiagen DNeasy Blood Extraction Kit was used to extract genomic DNA from the blood cell samples. Broader findings and caveats from the paper: In a later analysis, the rate of TCR association differed among HLA loci, with DRB1 alleles having the most associated TCRs and HLA-C alleles having the fewest. The earlier analysis of around 600 of the donors excluded 15 to 20 rarely observed V segments, including chromosome 9 orphons, because counts were too low. The study gave a list of some 150 TCR beta chains associated with cytomegalovirus. In an earlier analysis of 587 of the donors, most TCR beta V segments appeared in productive rearrangements about 90% or about 30% of the time, broadly matching IMGT annotations. A cluster of highly shared sequence variants was judged likely to represent a technical artifact of the sequencing pipeline. A later genetic analysis associated a missense DCLRE1C variant with V-gene and J-gene trimming of TCR beta chains, and an independent cohort replicated the association. Three of the identified cytomegalovirus-associated TCR beta chains were confirmed in vitro to be specific for cytomegalovirus antigens. According to the authors, the approach could potentially be generalized to other disease states and immunological phenotypes. Because HLA typing was unavailable for some donors at each locus, only the typed subset was used in association tests. Specific HLA alleles were associated with 15,000 to 20,000 TCR beta sequences at a false discovery rate of 0.05 in a later analysis. Presence/absence analyses assumed roughly uniform sequencing depth across donors, an assumption that may not hold. A further reported finding was that TCR beta sequences accurately predicted the HLA-A and HLA-B alleles for most subjects in the first cohort. While some public TCRs were present in many individuals, most TCR sequences turned up only very rarely across donors. In a later analysis, several top co-occurrence clusters were reported to appear linked to parvovirus B19, influenza, CMV and Epstein-Barr virus. In a later analysis, most CMV-associated TCR beta chains were found to appear HLA-restricted, with HLA associations seemingly driven largely by CMV exposure. In a later analysis, HLA-associated TCR beta chains showed more clonal expansion and lower generation probabilities than non-associated chains that were equally common. When HLA alleles, especially DR and DQ, strongly co-occurred, attributing TCR associations to individual alleles was difficult. The 87-base-pair reads could not distinguish some IMGT-functional V segments, including TRBV6-2 and TRBV6-3, so those segments were excluded. Immune exposure information for the cohort was limited to CMV serostatus. In a later genetic analysis, fewer N-insertions in productive TCRs were reported among donors in an Asian-associated ancestry cluster than the roughly 640-donor mean. In this cohort, only TCR beta chains were sequenced, and detectable features were limited by the absence of alpha or paired-chain data. Cytomegalovirus status was reported to be diagnosed by the classifier with high specificity and sensitivity in both the original and validation cohorts. Linkage disequilibrium might explain the correlated functional status among segregating V segments, but an unknown experimental factor could not be excluded.

Clipping removes 1 base from V and 1 base from J, with 16 as the unmatched junction base count. Reading from cysteine to phenylalanine, the CDR3 counts 22 amino acids. Just CDR3 DNA is preserved here, 66 bases in frame from base 1. In the germline V gene, CDR1 corresponds to MGHRA and CDR2 to YSYEKL. The source is a man aged 55 to 70 in good health and CMV-seropositive. Sequences were obtained from PBMCs. Here the chain combines TRBV4-1 and TRBJ2-1, with 13 middle bases fitting TRBD2. The DNA is TGCGCCAGCAGCCAAGCTGTCGGACTAGCGGGGGTCCGAATCGGGTCCTACAATGAGCAGTTCTTC. This is translated as CASSQAVGLAGVRIGSYNEQFF.